This note documents a single TCR beta chain sequence. The data belong to a study of T cell responses to AZD1222 COVID-19 vaccine. Here immunoSEQ multiplex PCR was the method, and the copy in TCRdb shows in-frame clones only, minus some. Among some 130,000 clones listed, 85% were seen once. Trimming cost V 0 bases and J 0 bases, with 8 bases left between them. The CDR3 runs to 15 residues. Germline V lookup: CDR1 SGHDN, CDR2 FVKESK. The V and J genes are TRBV14 and TRBJ1-1; D gene ambiguous. This receptor was obtained from an adult who received the MenACWY meningococcal vaccine as a control. Sequenced material: peripheral blood, taken 28 days after the second dose of the MenACWY control vaccine. CDR3 in DNA: TGTGCCAGCAGCCAAGATATAGGGATGAACACTGAAGCTTTCTTT. Translation: CASSQDIGMNTEAFF.